These 24 T cell receptor beta chains came from one sample sequenced in a study of cytomegalovirus exposure and HLA in healthy donors. The primer mix had 60 Vbeta and 13 Jbeta primers. Measured with immunoSEQ multiplex PCR; TCRdb has only the in-frame clones, and not every one. The sample has about 190,000 clones, 75% to 80% seen once; the top ten hold 2.1%. Sequenced input: PBMCs. These receptor sequences come from a woman aged 25 to 39 in good health and CMV-seropositive.

The CDR3, as DNA: TGTGCCAGCAAGTTATCCGGGAGAAGGGGTGAGCAGTACTTC. This gives the protein CASKLSGRRGEQYF. V usage is TRBV6-5 and J usage is TRBJ2-7; TRBD2 might be the D (6 bases). This CDR3 region has 14 residues. V was clipped by 7 bases and J by 7 bases, with 20 bases between them. From germline, CDR1 is MNHEY and CDR2 SVGAGI.

The chain carries TRBV27 and TRBJ2-1; 15 positions agree with TRBD2. The J segment lost 0 bases and the V segment lost 3 bases, leaving 9 bases of the junction unmatched. The CDR3 runs 20 residues. Germline V gene sequence: CDR1 MNHEY, CDR2 SMNVEV (reference sequence). The CDR3 DNA reads as TGTGCCAGCAGTTTGAGGTGGACTAGCGGGAGGGCCCACTCCTACAATGAGCAGTTCTTC. Its translation: CASSLRWTSGRAHSYNEQFF.

For this clone: Other nucleotide sequences in the sample specify the same CDR3. The genes are TRBV5-4 and TRBJ2-7; D unresolved. Looked up from germline, CDR1 is SGHNT and CDR2 is YYREEE (reference sequence). Between the trimmed V and J ends, which lost 4 bases and 3 bases, there was a span of 17 bases. CDR3 length: 15 residues. Written as DNA, the CDR3 is TGTGCCAGCAGCCCAACCCCTGCTAGAGGCTACGAGCAGTACTTC. It yields the protein CASSPTPARGYEQYF.

In this sample, this clone turned up a few times. CDR3: CASTPRPGLEAFF. CDR3 nucleotides: TGTGCCAGCACCCCAAGGCCAGGACTTGAAGCTTTCTTT. This chain uses TRBV6-5 with TRBJ1-1; D is unresolved. V lost 7 bases and J lost 7, with 16 bases in between. CDR1 is MNHEY, CDR2 SVGAGI, per germline. This CDR3 comprises 13 residues.

The V and J genes are TRBV28 and TRBJ2-1; D is perhaps TRBD2 (5 bases). In germline, CDR1 is MDHEN, CDR2 SYDVKM. The CDR3 loop spans 15 amino acids. V lost 7 bases and J lost 0, with 13 bases in between. This chain's CDR3 is CASTPPGSSYNEQFF. CDR3 sequence (DNA): TGTGCCAGCACCCCGCCTGGGAGCTCCTACAATGAGCAGTTCTTC.

V gene TRBV11-2 combines with J gene TRBJ1-1; D remains unclear. V was pared by 1 base and J by 5 bases, with 17 bases between. The CDR3 extends over 16 amino acids. CDR1 and CDR2 from the germline V gene are SGHAT and FQNNGV. CDR3 loop: CASSLGAALGETEAFF. In nucleotides, the CDR3 is TGTGCCAGCAGCTTAGGCGCCGCCTTAGGAGAGACTGAAGCTTTCTTT.

The chain couples TRBV18 to TRBJ2-7; TRBD1 matches at 7 bases. Germline trimming cut 6 bases from V and 4 bases from J; bases unmatched to any gene: 12. Per the germline V gene, CDR1 is KGHSH and CDR2 is LQKENI. This CDR3 is 15 amino acids long. CDR3 coding DNA: TGTGCCAGCTCCCCGGTAGGACAGGCCCTATACGAGCAGTACTTC. Translated, it gives CASSPVGQALYEQYF.

With respect to this clone: The junction departs from germline at one end; a sequencing error may be responsible. V usage is TRBV7-9 and J usage is TRBJ1-2, with 10 positions matching TRBD1. CDR1 is SEHNR, CDR2 FQNEAQ, per germline (reference sequence). The CDR3 runs 17 residues. The chain's CDR3 is CSSSLIGGQGINYGYTF. In DNA form, the CDR3 reads TGTTCCAGCAGCCTCATAGGGGGACAGGGGATCAACTATGGCTACACCTTC.

The chain uses TRBV5-4 and TRBJ1-1; D is unclear. The CDR3 has 17 residues. Germline-derived CDR1 and CDR2 are SGHNT and YYREEE (reference sequence). Trimming cost V 3 bases and J 9 bases, with 27 bases left between them. This CDR3 reads CASSSDTEGRISTQAFF. The CDR3 DNA follows: TGTGCCAGCAGCTCAGACACGGAGGGCAGGATTTCAACCCAAGCTTTCTTT.

The CDR3 nucleotides read TGTGCCAGTAGTGGGAGGGACAAGGGAGGCACAGATACGCAGTATTTT. It translates to CASSGRDKGGTDTQYF. J is TRBJ2-3 and V is TRBV19; a weak D match, TRBD2 (7 bases). V was trimmed by 5 bases and J by 1 base, leaving 16 bases between them. The CDR3 consists of 16 residues. From germline, CDR1 is LNHDA and CDR2 SQIVND (reference sequence).

The chain couples TRBV7-8 to TRBJ2-7; 9 bases map to TRBD2. Per the germline V gene, CDR1 is SGHVS and CDR2 is FQNEAQ. V gave up 2 bases and J gave up 0 bases; unmatched junction bases: 5. The CDR3 extends over 16 amino acids. CDR3 coding DNA: TGTGCCAGCAGCTTACAGGCGGGGGGGAACTCCTACGAGCAGTACTTC. Translating it yields CASSLQAGGNSYEQYF.

This clone was detected a few times. The gene calls are TRBV7-9 and TRBJ1-6; D is unclear. The CDR3 consists of 13 residues. Germline V lookup: CDR1 SEHNR, CDR2 FQNEAQ (reference sequence). V was trimmed by 4 bases and J by 7 bases, leaving 8 bases between them. DNA of the CDR3: TGTGCCAGCAGCTCAGGTCCCAATTCACCCCTCCACTTT. Amino acids: CASSSGPNSPLHF.

The V gene is TRBV13, the J gene TRBJ1-5; D remains ambiguous. This CDR3 is built from 13 residues. Germline-derived CDR1 and CDR2 are PRHDT and FYEKMQ (reference sequence). Trimming cost V 2 bases and J 3 bases, with 5 bases left between them. The CDR3 reads CASSLSPNQPQHF. Written as DNA, the CDR3 is TGTGCCAGCAGCTTAAGCCCCAATCAGCCCCAGCATTTT. Supplemented by reference TRBV13 and TRBJ1-5, the full variable domain reads AAGVIQSPRHLIKEKRETATLKCYPIPRHDTVYWYQQGPGQDPQFLISFYEKMQSDKGSIPDRFSAQQFSDYHSELNMSSLELGDSALYFCASSLSPNQPQHFGDGTRLSIL.

The chain recombines TRBV28 with TRBJ2-2; D is ambiguous. This CDR3 region has 15 residues. Germline CDR1 is MDHEN and CDR2 is SYDVKM. Trimming cost V 2 bases and J 4 bases, with 11 bases left between them. The CDR3 region has the DNA TGTGCCAGCAGTTTACCCCTGCACAGCACCGGGGAGCTGTTTTTT. Its translation: CASSLPLHSTGELFF.

This clone was counted once. This chain joins TRBV18 and TRBJ2-3; 13 positions agree with TRBD2. V was pared by 6 bases and J by 4 bases, with 7 bases of the junction left unmatched. There are 16 residues in the CDR3. Germline loops: CDR1 KGHSH, CDR2 LQKENI. The CDR3 region is CASSPGLAGEADTQYF. The CDR3 DNA reads TGTGCCAGCTCTCCCGGACTAGCGGGGGAAGCAGATACGCAGTATTTT.

The CDR3 is CASSSPLGGETQYF. For the CDR3, the DNA is TGTGCCAGCAGTTCCCCGCTAGGGGGAGAGACCCAGTACTTC. The chain is built from TRBV28 and TRBJ2-5; the D gene is possibly TRBD1 (6 bases). This CDR3 comprises 14 residues. Germline assignment: CDR1 MDHEN and CDR2 SYDVKM. V lost 4 bases and J lost 4, with 13 bases in between.

The chain carries TRBV5-1 and TRBJ2-5, with TRBD2 matching over 10 bases. J gave up 0 bases and V 4 bases, and 6 bases lay outside the gene matches. The CDR3 length is 16 residues. Germline V gene sequence: CDR1 SGHRS, CDR2 YFSETQ. CDR3: CASSDRLAGHQETQYF. CDR3 DNA sequence: TGCGCCAGCAGCGACAGACTAGCGGGCCACCAAGAGACCCAGTACTTC.

This sequence joins TRBV29-1 and TRBJ2-5; TRBD1 aligns across 7 bases. J gave up 5 bases and V 7 bases, and 4 bases lay outside the gene matches. This CDR3 spans 11 amino acids. Germline V gene lookup returns CDR1 SQVTM and CDR2 ANQGSEA. The CDR3 DNA follows: TGCAGCGGCCGAGGGGGCGAGACCCAGTACTTC. Protein product: CSGRGGETQYF.

This clone has a single count. V usage is TRBV5-1 and J usage is TRBJ1-1; possibly TRBD1 for D (5 bases). The ends were cut back, 2 bases at V and 3 bases at J, with 17 bases in the middle. The CDR3 spans 16 residues. In germline, CDR1 is SGHRS, CDR2 YFSETQ. The chain's CDR3 is CASSLTIQGSYTEAFF. The CDR3 coding sequence is TGCGCCAGCAGCTTAACAATCCAGGGATCCTACACTGAAGCTTTCTTT. The full variable domain, in which reference TRBV5-1 and TRBJ1-1 provide the parts outside the CDR3, is KAGVTQTPRYLIKTRGQQVTLSCSPISGHRSVSWYQQTPGQGLQFLFEYFSETQRNKGNFPGRFSGRQFSNSRSEMNVSTLELGDSALYLCASSLTIQGSYTEAFFGQGTRLTVV.

The rearrangement uses TRBV7-2 and TRBJ2-1; D gene unclear. The germline CDR1 and CDR2 sequences are SGHTA and FQGNSA. This CDR3 is built from 13 residues. V lost 5 bases to trimming and J lost 10 bases, with 15 bases between them. The CDR3 spells CASSAPSRREQFF. CDR3 in DNA: TGTGCCAGCAGCGCCCCCTCACGGCGGGAGCAGTTCTTC. Using reference TRBV7-2 and TRBJ2-1 for the parts outside the CDR3, the full variable domain is GAGVSQSPSNKVTEKGKDVELRCDPISGHTALYWYRQSLGQGLEFLIYFQGNSAPDKSGLPSDRFSAERTGGSVSTLTIQRTQQEDSAVYLCASSAPSRREQFFGPGTRLTVL.

The gene calls are TRBV7-2 and TRBJ1-2, with 7 bases identical to TRBD1. J lost 4 bases, V lost 4 bases, and 9 bases had no gene match. The CDR3 is 15 amino acids. The germline V gene has CDR1 SGHTA and CDR2 FQGNSA. Written as DNA, the CDR3 is TGTGCCAGCAGCTCCCAATGGGACAGCATCTATGGCTACACCTTC. Protein sequence: CASSSQWDSIYGYTF.

The chain has TRBV2 and TRBJ2-3; 8 nucleotides line up with TRBD1. The CDR3 has 15 amino acids. J gave up 1 base and V 6 bases, and 6 bases lay outside the gene matches. Germline V CDR1 and CDR2: SNHLY, FYNNEI. This CDR3 reads CASSYGQGGTDTQYF. The CDR3 DNA sequence: TGTGCCAGCAGCTACGGACAGGGAGGCACAGATACGCAGTATTTT.

DNA of the CDR3: TGTGCCAGCTCACCACAAACCGGGTCGCAAGAGACCCAGTACTTC. Its protein product is CASSPQTGSQETQYF. This chain uses TRBV18 with TRBJ2-5; D unresolved. The CDR3 is 15 amino acids. V was shortened by 1 base and J by 2 bases, with 11 bases between the two germline ends. From germline, CDR1 is KGHSH and CDR2 LQKENI.

This clone was seen just once. The chain uses TRBV28 and TRBJ2-5; D is possibly TRBD1 (5 bases). Trimming cost V 3 bases and J 6 bases, with 17 bases left between them. The CDR3 is 15 amino acids. CDR1 is MDHEN, CDR2 SYDVKM, per germline. The CDR3 spells CASSFGAAGIQTQYF. In DNA form, the CDR3 reads TGTGCCAGCAGTTTTGGTGCGGCAGGGATACAGACCCAGTACTTC.